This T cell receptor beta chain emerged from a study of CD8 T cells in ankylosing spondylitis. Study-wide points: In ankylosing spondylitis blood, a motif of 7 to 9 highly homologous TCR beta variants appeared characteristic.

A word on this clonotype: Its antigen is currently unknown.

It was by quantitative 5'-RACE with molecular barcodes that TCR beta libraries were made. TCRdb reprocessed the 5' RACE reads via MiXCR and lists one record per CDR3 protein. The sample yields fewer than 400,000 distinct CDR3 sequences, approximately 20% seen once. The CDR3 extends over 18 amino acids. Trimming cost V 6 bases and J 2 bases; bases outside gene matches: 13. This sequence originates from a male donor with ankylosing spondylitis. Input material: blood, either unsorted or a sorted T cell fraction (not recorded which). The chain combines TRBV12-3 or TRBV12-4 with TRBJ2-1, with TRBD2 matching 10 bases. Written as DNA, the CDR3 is TGTGCCAGCAGCCCCCTCGGGGCTAGCGGGGGACCCTACAATGAGCAGTTCTTC. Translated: CASSPLGASGGPYNEQFF.